This T cell receptor (beta chain) was sequenced during a study of T cell responses to AZD1222 COVID-19 vaccine. Overall study findings and caveats: Two AZD1222 doses significantly raised spike-specific TCR breadth and depth over controls.

With regard to this clone: Its antigen remains unidentified.

Produced via immunoSEQ multiplex PCR; TCRdb's table is partial and in-frame only. The data show over 95,000 clones, around 88% seen once. V lost 6 bases, J lost 5 bases, and 19 bases lay in between. The CDR3 is made up of 15 amino acids. The germline V gene has CDR1 LGHNT and CDR2 FRNRAP. The chain is built from TRBV12-5 and TRBJ1-2; possibly TRBD1 for D (5 bases). This TCR came from an adult who received the AZD1222 COVID-19 vaccine. This specimen consisted of peripheral blood, obtained 28 days after the second AZD1222 dose. This CDR3 is CASGPTARRVYGYTF. CDR3 nucleotide sequence: TGTGCTAGTGGCCCGACAGCAAGGAGAGTTTATGGCTACACCTTC.